This TCR beta chain is from a study of human T cells and chemical hapten exposure (dated by TCRdb to 2020 to 2023). Regarding the complete study: For sensitization, 2% DPC in acetone was applied to a 2 cm by 2 cm area of upper inner arm skin. Throughout the study period of roughly 24 weeks, patients also received therapeutic DPC doses to the scalp every week. Blood samples were taken from patients before sensitization (week 0) and at 2, 6 and about 24 weeks after DPC sensitization. Patch testing was done on the upper back using Finn chambers containing 0.01% DPC, and results were scored after 6 days according to International Contact Dermatitis Research Group standards. Most of the patients in the cohort were female, and the cohort covered alopecia areata with under or over 50% scalp involvement, alopecia totalis and alopecia universalis. Blood for TCR sequencing was provided by twenty-nine alopecia patients at one to four time points (pre-sensitization, 2, 6 and 24 weeks). In alopecia patients, the study followed how the peripheral blood TCR repertoire changed in vivo over primary and secondary sensitization to diphenylcyclopropenone (DPC), a hapten. The libraries were sequenced as a pool, and the TCR yield per sample differed mostly because of small variations in library volumes within the pool. Study-wide findings and limitations: The number of PT1 expanded TCRs positively correlated with patch test score, significant at thresholds 8, 16 and 32 but not 4. DPC sensitization did not change the number of TCRs with a frequency above 1 in 1000, and there was no evidence of changes in global repertoire structure. After repeated subsampling, changes were observed in the strength of the expansion versus patch-test correlation and in the threshold at which the correlation became significant. Alopecia, a presumed autoimmune disease, was present in all patients, so the immune response of the patients might differ from that of healthy individuals. Significantly more large CDR3 similarity clusters were formed by expanded TCRs than by pre-sensitization or healthy control sets, consistent with antigen-driven responses.

Libraries came from RACE. The listed sequencing device is NextSeq 500. Library preparation attached unique molecular identifiers to individual cDNA molecules for quantitative, reproducible TCR counting. For every blood RNA sample, sequencing covered both the TCR alpha and TCR beta chains. The paper's processing steps were these. Samples had a median of about 96,000 TCRs, with a range from 23,224 to 690,600. V, J and CDR3 annotation of the TCR reads was performed with the Decombinator software suite. To make PS versus PT1 abundance plots, every sample was subsampled to the same number of TCRs (28,000). Expanded TCRs were defined as absent before sensitization and observed at least eight times at the 2-week time point. In TCRdb, the public reads were trimmed at Q25 with fastp and aligned with MiXCR, with productive beta chains retained. Rows are combined by CDR3 protein, so each entry shows the most common genes and DNA. These V and J calls originate from TCRdb's pipeline instead of the authors' own analysis. In this sample the table shows approximately 100,000 distinct CDR3 sequences, approximately 9.9% of which occur a single time. Roughly 3.5% of the sample is taken by the ten largest.

V loses 1 base at its end and J loses 4 bases; junction bases beyond the gene matches: 2. The CDR3 runs 14 amino acids, cysteine and phenylalanine included. Only CDR3 DNA is held: 42 bases, read in frame from base 1. Based on the germline V gene, the CDR1 and CDR2 sequences are SGHTA and FQGNSA. This clonotype occurred many times. Its antigen specificity is not known. Nothing much larger sits one base from this clone, and base qualities are not available. The sample's time point label, decoded: pre-sensitization, week 0. The treatment or condition label, read with the paper, signifies: therapeutic diphenylcyclopropenone sensitization with weekly scalp DPC. Blood at each patch-test visit was drawn before the patch test was applied. Patients were eligible if aged 18 to 70, diagnosed with alopecia and judged suitable for DPC therapy, and pregnant patients were excluded. Total RNA was extracted from unfractionated whole blood that had been collected in Tempus Blood RNA tubes.

Sample: whole blood, taken in connection with sensitization to the hapten diphenylcyclopropenone (DPC). The clonotype comes from a woman between 40 and 55 years old with alopecia areata. Some clones in this sample may be carry-over from other donors' samples. The rearrangement joined TRBV7-2 to TRBJ2-3, with 7 bases in between that match TRBD2. Here the CDR3 is given as CASSLDAGADTQYF. The nucleotides are TGTGCCAGCAGCTTAGACGCGGGGGCAGATACGCAGTATTTT.